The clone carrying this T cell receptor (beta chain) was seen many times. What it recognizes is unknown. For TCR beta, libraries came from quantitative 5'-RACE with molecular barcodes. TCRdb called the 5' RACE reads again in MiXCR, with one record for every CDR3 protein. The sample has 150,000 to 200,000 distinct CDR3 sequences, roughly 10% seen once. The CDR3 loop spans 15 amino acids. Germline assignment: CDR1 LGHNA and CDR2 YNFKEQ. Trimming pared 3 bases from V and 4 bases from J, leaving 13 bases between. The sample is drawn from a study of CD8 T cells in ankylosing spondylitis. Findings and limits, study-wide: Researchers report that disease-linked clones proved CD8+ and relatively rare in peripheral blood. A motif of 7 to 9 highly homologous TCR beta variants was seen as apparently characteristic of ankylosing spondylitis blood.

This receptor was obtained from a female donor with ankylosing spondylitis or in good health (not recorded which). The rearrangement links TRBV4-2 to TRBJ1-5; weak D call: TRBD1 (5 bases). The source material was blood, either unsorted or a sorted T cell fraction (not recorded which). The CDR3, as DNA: TGTGCCAGCAGCCATGGGGGAGCGGGGAATCAGCCCCAGCATTTT. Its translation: CASSHGGAGNQPQHF.